The clone carrying this T cell receptor beta chain was counted a few times. The data were obtained in a study of blood T cells in healthy people across ages. Next came a second PCR, run for about 6 to 12 cycles, which used a sample-barcoded 5' primer along with a J-beta primer mix. TCRdb re-called the 5' RACE reads through MiXCR, storing one row per CDR3 protein. The table records 1.5 million to 1.8 million distinct CDR3 sequences, about 42% of them present only once. Sequenced: blood. This receptor was taken from a young woman in good health.

CDR3 nucleotides: TGTGCCAGCAGCTTAGCGCCCGGGGTGGTGGAGCAGTACTTC. It translates to CASSLAPGVVEQYF. This sequence joins TRBV7-2 and TRBJ2-7, with D perhaps matching TRBD2 (5 bases). This CDR3 contains 14 residues. V shed 0 bases and J shed 7 bases, with 13 bases lying between them. Germline V lookup: CDR1 SGHTA, CDR2 FQGNSA.